This T cell receptor beta chain was recovered during a study of shared clonotypes between healthy human individuals. Study results and caveats: Represented diversity (both genetic and exposure-history) was limited by the small number of donors. Some naive CD4 clonotypes, roughly 5%, turned up in common across a few donors. Among the subsets, naive ones generally showed larger estimated richness than memory ones.

The sorted-subset replicate PCRs were given roughly 190 ng DNA, which is some 29,000 T cell genomes. The table came from immunoSEQ multiplex PCR; TCRdb's copy has only in-frame clones and leaves some out. The sample carries about 600,000 clones, 95% to 98% recorded once. The length of the CDR3 is 12 residues. Trimming took 5 bases from V and 7 from J, leaving 11 bases between them. The germline gives CDR1 LNHDA, CDR2 SQIVND (reference sequence). Note on this clone: Its specificity is unknown.

CD45RO-negative CD8 cells positively selected for CCR7 made up the naive population, which excluded terminally differentiated effector memory CD45RA+ cells. The sample was naive CD8+ T cells sorted from blood. The chain joins TRBV19 to TRBJ1-1; D is possibly TRBD1 (5 bases). The sequence was collected from a man aged 25-45 years in good health. CDR3 residues: CASSPGPFEAFF. CDR3 DNA: TGTGCCAGTAGTCCAGGGCCGTTTGAAGCTTTCTTT.